This TCR beta chain is from a study of control samples from healthy donors and cancer patients. In germline, CDR1 is LGHNT, CDR2 FRNRAP. Trimming removed 1 base at V and 10 bases at J, with 20 bases between. The CDR3 has 17 amino acids. Produced via immunoSEQ multiplex PCR; TCRdb's table is partial and in-frame only. Altogether 110,000 to 150,000 clones are present, about 90% being singletons, with the ten largest covering 6% to 9%. The source of this sequence is a man between 18 and 29 years old in good health. The sequencing input was blood. The chain carries TRBV12-5 and TRBJ1-6; perhaps TRBD1 as D (5 bases). CDR3 DNA sequence: TGTGCTAGTGGTTTGGACTACCTAGGGGAAAAAGAGTCACCCCTCCACTTT. This codes for CASGLDYLGEKESPLHF.